Reported below is one TCR beta chain. This clone was seen a handful of times. The target of this receptor is not known. The record has no base qualities; no much larger clone is one base away. This specimen belongs to a study of blood T cell repertoires in COVID-19 (dated by TCRdb to about 2020). With regard to the full study: Samples covering the acute and convalescent phases of COVID-19 were provided by collaborators in the United States, Italy and Spain. The material from the prospective study consisted of cDNA or gDNA derived from T cells, B-cell-depleted T cells, or PBMCs. A de-identified subject ID, COVID-19 status, age in years and sex were almost always included in the sample metadata. A freely available public database, intended as a resource for researchers studying the immune response to SARS-CoV-2, is where the repertoires were released. HLA class I and class II types, where available, came from metadata supplied by the sample provider rather than from assay-based typing. Samples were obtained from the ongoing ImmuneRACE study (first 160 participants) and from about 1,300 subjects provided by 6 global collaborators. The dataset comprised deeply sampled blood TCRbeta repertoires from subjects exposed to, actively infected with, or recovered from COVID-19. Broader findings and caveats from the paper: Clinical and demographic metadata were provided uncurated, with the amount varying by source and participant.

Each collaborating institution followed its own protocols to collect whole blood in K2EDTA tubes. For TCRbeta analysis, collaborator samples were shipped as frozen whole blood, as isolated PBMCs, or as DNA extracted from either sample type. TCRbeta CDR3 regions were amplified from genomic DNA using the immunoSEQ Assay, a bias-controlled multiplex PCR. The authors' pipeline ran thus. The number of nucleated cells in each sample was estimated from the amplification of reference gene primers within the assay. To quantify the absolute abundance of each unique TCRbeta CDR3 rearrangement, sequence reads were collapsed and filtered. For each sample, productive Simpson clonality was calculated as the square root of Simpson's diversity index over productive rearrangements. TCRdb holds this immuneACCESS table with in-frame rearrangements only. Some clones are missing; in checked studies, unresolved V genes explain under half, and the rest has no known cause. The DNA gave D and trimming, while V, J and clone size come from that table. This sample gives 25,000 to 35,000 clones in total; 85% to 95% of them show up just once. The ten largest clonotypes hold about an eighth of the sample.

The CDR3 runs 18 amino acids, cysteine and phenylalanine included. The DNA shown is the 54-base CDR3, in frame from base 1. V lost 1 base and J lost 0 bases, and the count of bases not matched to a germline gene is 5. Looking up the germline V gene (reference sequence) yields CDR1 SGHNT and CDR2 YYREEE. This sequence uses TRBV5-4 and TRBJ2-1; TRBD2 lines up with 12 middle nucleotides. The sequenced sample consisted of peripheral blood. This TCR came from a human donor in a cohort sampled during active COVID-19. The DNA sequence reads TGTGCCAGCAGCTTGAGACTAGCGGGAGCGAGCTCCTACAATGAGCAGTTCTTC. This sequence encodes CASSLRLAGASSYNEQFF.